The clone carrying this T cell receptor beta chain showed up just a few times. This sample stems from a study of CD8 T cells in Susac syndrome. Reverse transcription of about 0.45 to 1 ug RNA was carried out with random hexamers. The CDR3 of TCR beta was amplified by immunoSEQ multiplex PCR across 54 Vbeta and 13 Jbeta. MiXCR, run by TCRdb on the immunoSEQ multiplex PCR reads, gives a single entry per CDR3 protein. Seen here are 120,000 to 150,000 distinct CDR3 sequences, approximately 93% observed once, and the top ten hold 0.075% to 0.1%. Controls comprised healthy donors matched for age and sex. Sample: CD4+ T cells from PBMCs. The sequence came from a human donor in good health.

This CDR3 is CASSEGQNYGYTF. The CDR3 DNA sequence: TGTGCCAGCAGTGAGGGGCAGAACTATGGCTACACCTTC. The chain couples TRBV2 to TRBJ1-2; D might be TRBD1 (5 bases). Per germline, CDR1 SNHLY and CDR2 FYNNEI. V gave up 3 bases and J gave up 2 bases, with 7 bases separating them. The CDR3 runs to 13 residues.